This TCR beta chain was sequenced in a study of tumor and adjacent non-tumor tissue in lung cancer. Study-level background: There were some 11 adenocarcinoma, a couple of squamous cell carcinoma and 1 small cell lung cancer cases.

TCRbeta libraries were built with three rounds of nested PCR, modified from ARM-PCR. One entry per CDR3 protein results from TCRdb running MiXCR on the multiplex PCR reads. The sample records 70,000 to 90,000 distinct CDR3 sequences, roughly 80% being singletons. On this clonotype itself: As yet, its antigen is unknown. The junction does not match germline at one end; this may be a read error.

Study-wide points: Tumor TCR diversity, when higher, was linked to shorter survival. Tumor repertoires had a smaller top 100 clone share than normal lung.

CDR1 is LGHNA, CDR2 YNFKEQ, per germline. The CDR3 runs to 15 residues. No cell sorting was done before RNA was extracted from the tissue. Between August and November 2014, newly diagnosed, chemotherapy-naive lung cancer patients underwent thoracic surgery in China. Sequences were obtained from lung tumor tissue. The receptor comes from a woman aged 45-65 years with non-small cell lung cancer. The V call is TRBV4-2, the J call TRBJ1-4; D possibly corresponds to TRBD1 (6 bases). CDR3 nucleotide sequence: TGTGCCAGCAGTCAAGTCCCAGGGGCCGGGGAAAAACTGTTTTTT. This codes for CASSQVPGAGEKLFF.